Following are 15 T cell receptor beta chains from one sample sequenced in a study of blood T cell repertoires in COVID-19 (TCRdb year 2020). Libraries were built with the immunoSEQ multiplex PCR assay. TCRdb holds this immuneACCESS table with in-frame rearrangements only. Some clones are missing; in checked studies, unresolved V genes explain under half, and the rest has no known cause. The sample has around 53,000 clones on record, 77% of them singletons. Roughly two fifths of the sample is held by the ten biggest clonotypes. The source material was peripheral blood. These receptors all come from a man between 65 and 85 years old with active or convalescent COVID-19.

The chain links TRBV7-2 to TRBJ2-1; weak D call: TRBD1 (6 bases). The CDR3 has 13 amino acids. CDR1 and CDR2 (germline): SGHTA, FQGNSA. CDR3 coding DNA: TGTGCTGGATCTCCAGGGGTGTACAATGAGCAGTTCTTC. Its translation is CAGSPGVYNEQFF.

The rearrangement links TRBV10-3 to TRBJ2-7; 7 bases map to TRBD1. Trimming at V came to 6 bases and at J to 1 base, leaving 6 bases not matched to a gene. Germline V lookup: CDR1 ENHRY, CDR2 SYGVKD. This CDR3 has 14 amino acids. The CDR3 here is CAIRGGQESYEQYF. Written as DNA, the CDR3 is TGTGCCATCAGAGGTGGACAGGAGTCCTACGAGCAGTACTTC.

The chain carries TRBV25-1 and TRBJ2-2; 12 bases fit TRBD1. CDR3 size: 18 residues. Per germline, CDR1 MGHDK and CDR2 SYGVNS. Trimming removed 1 base from V and 0 bases from J; junction bases left unmatched: 3. The CDR3 sequence is CASSEWGQGAANTGELFF. The CDR3 region has the DNA TGTGCCAGCAGTGAATGGGGACAGGGGGCCGCGAACACCGGGGAGCTGTTTTTT.

V usage is TRBV6-5 and J usage is TRBJ2-4; TRBD1 matches 9 bases. Germline-derived CDR1 and CDR2 are MNHEY and SVGAGI. V lost 6 bases and J lost 0; bases outside the gene matches: 3. This CDR3 comprises 15 residues. The CDR3 DNA follows: TGTGCCAGCAGCCGGGACAGGGTAGCCAAAAACATTCAGTACTTC. It is translated as CASSRDRVAKNIQYF.

This clone is a singleton in its sample. The chain has TRBV5-1 and TRBJ2-5, with 14 bases that match TRBD2. The V segment lost 0 bases and the J segment 0 bases; nucleotides outside the gene matches: 4. Germline V gene lookup returns CDR1 SGHRS and CDR2 YFSETQ. The CDR3 totals 18 residues. CDR3 sequence reads: CASSLVRLAGGHQETQYF. DNA of the CDR3: TGCGCCAGCAGCTTGGTGCGACTAGCGGGGGGGCACCAAGAGACCCAGTACTTC.

The J gene is TRBJ1-1, the V gene TRBV7-8; TRBD1 agrees at 11 bases. V lost 5 bases and J lost 10; bases outside the gene matches: 9. Germline assignment: CDR1 SGHVS and CDR2 FQNEAQ. CDR3 size: 14 residues. The CDR3, as DNA: TGTGCCAGCAGCCCTGGGACAGGGGGGTCTGGAGCTTTCTTT. Residues: CASSPGTGGSGAFF.

The rearrangement uses TRBV6-5 and TRBJ2-2, with a tentative D call TRBD2 (6 bases). CDR1 MNHEY and CDR2 SVGAGI come from the germline V gene. The CDR3 consists of 14 residues. V was shortened by 8 bases and J by 7 bases, with 17 bases between the two germline ends. This chain's CDR3 is CASGAGGAGGELFF. As DNA, the CDR3 is TGTGCCAGCGGCGCAGGCGGGGCGGGCGGGGAGCTGTTTTTT.

This clone was observed a single time. The rearrangement links TRBV9 to TRBJ1-2; TRBD1 aligns across 8 bases. The ends lost 4 bases at V and 5 bases at J; junction bases unmatched: 7. From germline, CDR1 is SGDLS and CDR2 YYNGEE. CDR3 length: 14 residues. CDR3 sequence: CASSPVGQGYGYTF. CDR3 coding DNA: TGTGCCAGCAGCCCTGTCGGACAGGGATATGGCTACACCTTC.

The V call is TRBV30, the J call TRBJ2-7, with 8 bases fitting TRBD1. Germline V CDR1 and CDR2: GTSNPN, SVGIG (reference sequence). The CDR3 runs 16 residues. Unmatched junction bases numbered 13, after V lost 0 bases and J lost 6 bases. The CDR3 sequence: CAWSVGTVTGVIEQYF. CDR3 coding DNA: TGTGCCTGGAGTGTAGGGACGGTGACAGGGGTAATCGAGCAGTACTTC.

The chain couples TRBV2 to TRBJ1-2; weak D call: TRBD1 (6 bases). Germline CDR1 is SNHLY and CDR2 is FYNNEI. The V and J ends lost 5 bases and 6 bases respectively, with 13 bases between them. This CDR3 comprises 13 residues. As DNA, the CDR3 is TGTGCCAGCAGTTCACAGGGTAGGGATGGCTACACCTTC. Its protein is CASSSQGRDGYTF.

By frequency in the sample, this clone is medium-sized (0.01 to 0.1%). The genes are TRBV5-4 and TRBJ2-1, with 7 bases that match TRBD2. Trimming removed 0 bases from V and 12 bases from J; junction bases left unmatched: 9. Germline values: CDR1 SGHNT, CDR2 YYREEE (reference sequence). The CDR3 loop spans 14 amino acids. The CDR3 protein is CASSLGGGSSGQFF. DNA of the CDR3: TGTGCCAGCAGCTTGGGCGGGGGTTCAAGTGGGCAGTTCTTC.

J is TRBJ2-2 and V is TRBV5-1, with 8 positions matching TRBD2. Germline CDR1 is SGHRS and CDR2 is YFSETQ. This CDR3 contains 14 residues. The V and J ends lost 2 bases and 7 bases, in that order; junction bases with no gene match: 4. The CDR3 coding sequence is TGCGCCAGCAGCTTAAGCGGGGGAGTCGGGGAGCTGTTTTTT. Translating gives CASSLSGGVGELFF.

This chain links TRBV4-2 with TRBJ1-6; 9 positions match TRBD1. The J segment lost 5 bases and the V segment lost 4 bases, leaving 6 bases of the junction unmatched. This CDR3 comprises 16 residues. Germline V gene lookup returns CDR1 LGHNA and CDR2 YNFKEQ. Here the CDR3 reads CASSPSWDRDNSPLHF. The CDR3 bases are TGTGCCAGCAGCCCCAGTTGGGACAGGGATAATTCACCCCTCCACTTT.

CDR3 sequence reads: CAGSDRGLDEQYF. The CDR3 bases are TGTGCCGGATCGGACAGGGGGTTGGACGAGCAGTACTTC. The J gene is TRBJ2-7, the V gene TRBV7-9; 10 nucleotides line up with TRBD1. Losses at the gene ends were 11 bases for V and 5 bases for J; bases not matched to a gene: 9. This CDR3 has 13 amino acids. Germline V gives CDR1 SEHNR, CDR2 FQNEAQ (reference sequence).

The genes are TRBV19 and TRBJ1-6, with TRBD1 as a possible D gene (5 bases). The CDR3 consists of 14 residues. The V gene lost 6 bases and the J gene lost 1 base, with 7 bases spanning the gap. Germline CDR1 reads LNHDA; CDR2 reads SQIVND (reference sequence). Here the CDR3 reads CASRQGSYNSPLHF. DNA of the CDR3: TGTGCCAGTAGGCAGGGTTCCTATAATTCACCCCTCCACTTT.